Below are 16 T cell receptor beta chains sequenced from a single sample in a study of blood T cell repertoires in COVID-19. Some clones are missing from TCRdb's copy, which holds only in-frame ones; the method was immunoSEQ multiplex PCR. Found here are 200,000 to 300,000 clones, around 90% of them singletons; the top ten hold about 0.8%. Specimen: peripheral blood. The receptor set was obtained from a man aged 30 to 45 with COVID-19, enrolled during active disease.

The chain joins TRBV4-1 to TRBJ1-4; the match to TRBD1 covers 8 bases. The junction had 12 bases not matched to a gene; V was cut back by 6 bases and J by 3 bases. The CDR3 contains 17 residues. The V gene's germline CDR1 is MGHRA and CDR2 YSYEKL. Here the CDR3 DNA reads TGCGCCAGCAGGATAACAGGGGGTCCAGCGGCTAATGAAAAACTGTTTTTT. Its protein product is CASRITGGPAANEKLFF.

The rearrangement joins TRBV9 to TRBJ2-5; no definite D call. Germline lookup yields CDR1 SGDLS and CDR2 YYNGEE. V shed 0 bases and J shed 5 bases, with 8 bases lying between them. The CDR3 is 13 residues long. Here the CDR3 DNA reads TGTGCCAGCAGCGTAGCCGTAAGCGAGACCCAGTACTTC. This translates into CASSVAVSETQYF.

V and J are TRBV3-1 (or the pseudogene TRBV3-2) and TRBJ2-5; D is possibly TRBD2 (8 bases). The CDR3 has 16 residues. V was cut by 3 bases and J by 5 bases, with 19 bases left in between. Per germline, CDR1 LGHDT and CDR2 YNNKEL (reference sequence). CDR3 loop: CASSQGQRGLLETQYF. The CDR3 DNA reads TGTGCCAGCAGCCAGGGACAGCGGGGGCTTTTGGAGACCCAGTACTTC.

The chain has TRBV6-4 and TRBJ2-2; TRBD2 matches 9 bases. The V segment lost 0 bases and the J segment 2 bases; nucleotides outside the gene matches: 10. This CDR3 is built from 19 residues. Germline lookup yields CDR1 MRHNA and CDR2 SNTAGT. DNA for the CDR3: TGTGCCAGCAGTGACTCGACCTATTCGCGGGGGGGTAACACCGGGGAGCTGTTTTTT. Amino acids: CASSDSTYSRGGNTGELFF.

For the CDR3, the DNA is TGTGCCTGGAACTCCCAGACAGGGGGAAACACCATATATTTT. It specifies CAWNSQTGGNTIYF. V and J are TRBV30 and TRBJ1-3; 7 nucleotides agree with TRBD1. Trimming took 4 bases from V and 4 from J; bases not matched to a gene: 7. Germline values: CDR1 GTSNPN, CDR2 SVGIG (reference sequence). CDR3 length equals 14 residues. Based on the CDR3 plus reference TRBV30 and TRBJ1-3, the full variable domain is SQTIHQWPATLVQPVGSPLSLECTVEGTSNPNLYWYRQAAGRGLQLLFYSVGIGQISSEVPQNLSASRPQDRQFILSSKKLLLSDSGFYLCAWNSQTGGNTIYFGEGSWLTVV.

The chain recombines TRBV3-1 (or the pseudogene TRBV3-2) with TRBJ1-4; TRBD1 is a possible D gene (5 bases). CDR1 is LGHDT and CDR2 is YNNKEL in the germline V gene (reference sequence). The V end was cut by 3 bases, the J end by 2 bases, with 13 bases between. The CDR3 has 16 residues. This chain's CDR3 is CASSQGPDGTNEKLFF. Here the CDR3 DNA reads TGTGCCAGCAGCCAGGGGCCGGACGGGACTAATGAAAAACTGTTTTTT.

A few counts support this clone. V gene TRBV10-3 combines with J gene TRBJ2-5; no reliable D call. Per germline, CDR1 ENHRY and CDR2 SYGVKD. CDR3 length: 14 residues. The V and J ends lost 4 bases and 4 bases respectively, with 13 bases between them. CDR3 sequence (DNA): TGTGCCATCAGTGGCCCAGGCGCCAGAGAGACCCAGTACTTC. This translates into CAISGPGARETQYF.

The table lists this clone with a count of one. The chain uses TRBV4-2 and TRBJ2-2; 9 nucleotides match TRBD2. The CDR3 totals 17 residues. The germline V gene has CDR1 LGHNA and CDR2 YNFKEQ. The V and J ends lost 0 bases and 6 bases, in that order; junction bases with no gene match: 8. The CDR3 nucleotides read TGTGCCAGCAGCCAAGAGGCTTGGCGGGGGGGCCCCGGGGAGCTGTTTTTT. Protein: CASSQEAWRGGPGELFF.

The chain recombines TRBV9 with TRBJ1-2; D is possibly TRBD1 (6 bases). Germline V CDR1 and CDR2: SGDLS, YYNGEE. V lost 3 bases to trimming and J lost 3 bases, with 21 bases between them. The CDR3 sequence is 17 residues long. This chain's CDR3 is CASSDSPQGGRYYGYTF. CDR3 nucleotides: TGTGCCAGCAGCGATAGTCCCCAAGGGGGTCGATACTATGGCTACACCTTC. Full variable domain (outside the CDR3, taken from reference TRBV9 and TRBJ1-2): DSGVTQTPKHLITATGQRVTLRCSPRSGDLSVYWYQQSLDQGLQFLIQYYNGEERAKGNILERFSAQQFPDLHSELNLSSLELGDSALYFCASSDSPQGGRYYGYTFGSGTRLTVV.

The chain combines TRBV6-6 with TRBJ2-5; no definite D call. The CDR3 has 14 amino acids. Germline V gene data show CDR1 as MNHNY and CDR2 as SVGAGI (reference sequence). The V end was cut by 0 bases, the J end by 4 bases, with 9 bases between. The CDR3 nucleotides read TGTGCCAGCAGTTACTCGTGGCAGCGAGAGACCCAGTACTTC. Its protein product is CASSYSWQRETQYF.

This chain connects TRBV5-1 to TRBJ1-3; D is perhaps TRBD1 (5 bases). Trimming removed 1 base from V and 0 bases from J, with 8 bases in between. This CDR3 is built from 15 residues. Germline CDR1 and CDR2: SGHRS and YFSETQ. In DNA form, the CDR3 reads TGCGCCAGCAGCTTGACAGGAGCCTCTGGAAACACCATATATTTT. Translated: CASSLTGASGNTIYF.

This chain connects TRBV5-6 to TRBJ2-5, with 7 bases matching TRBD1. J lost 1 base, V lost 4 bases, and 7 bases had no gene match. The length of the CDR3 is 15 residues. CDR1 is SGHDT, CDR2 YYEEEE, per germline. CDR3 in amino acids: CASSLLGQSQETQYF. CDR3 in DNA: TGTGCCAGCAGCCTCCTGGGACAGAGCCAAGAGACCCAGTACTTC.

This clone has a handful of counts. This rearrangement joins TRBV4-1 to TRBJ2-5, with TRBD2 matching 8 bases. V shed 1 base and J 1 base; nucleotides not matched to a gene: 11. This CDR3 is 18 amino acids long. The germline gives CDR1 MGHRA, CDR2 YSYEKL. The CDR3 loop reads CASSQVYVAGTFQETQYF. CDR3 DNA: TGCGCCAGCAGCCAAGTCTACGTAGCGGGGACCTTCCAAGAGACCCAGTACTTC.

The rearrangement uses TRBV9 and TRBJ1-2; 7 bases agree with TRBD1. Germline loops: CDR1 SGDLS, CDR2 YYNGEE. V trimming: 0 bases; J trimming: 4 bases; junction bases outside the gene matches: 3. The CDR3 is made up of 14 amino acids. CDR3 loop: CASSVDTGAYGYTF. The CDR3 DNA reads TGTGCCAGCAGCGTAGATACAGGGGCCTATGGCTACACCTTC.

The rearrangement joins TRBV5-1 to TRBJ1-2, with 11 nucleotides matching TRBD1. V shed 4 bases, J shed 4 bases, and the junction held 6 bases outside the gene matches. The germline gives CDR1 SGHRS, CDR2 YFSETQ. This CDR3 has 15 amino acids. In DNA, the CDR3 is TGCGCCAGCAGCCCGGGACAGGGGGGATTCTATGGCTACACCTTC. This translates into CASSPGQGGFYGYTF.

V is TRBV29-1 and J is TRBJ1-2, with D perhaps TRBD1 (5 bases). Trimming cost V 3 bases and J 4 bases, with 18 bases left between them. The germline V gene has CDR1 SQVTM and CDR2 ANQGSEA. The CDR3 sequence is 15 residues long. This chain's CDR3 is CSVELLAGTSYGYTF. CDR3 DNA sequence: TGCAGCGTTGAGCTTTTGGCGGGGACTTCCTATGGCTACACCTTC.